Only a few counts were recorded for the clone carrying this T cell receptor beta chain. Its specificity is unknown. This entry comes from a study of Ad26.COV2.S vaccination and SARS-CoV-2 variants. Study-level information: The vaccine Ad26.COV2.S was put into the muscle once, or twice with 56 days between. Whole-study results and caveats: Researchers reported similar non-spike TCR breadth in vaccine and placebo recipients. Vaccine recipients had higher spike-specific TCR breadth than placebo recipients.

Trimming stripped 5 bases from V and 2 bases from J, with 10 bases between. The CDR3 loop spans 14 amino acids. Per germline, CDR1 SGHTA and CDR2 FQGNSA. The treatment denotes: about 20 received Ad26.COV2.S at low or high dose, single or two shots; a few received placebo; per-sample allocation not given. Sampling happened 63 days after the first vaccine or placebo injection. An Ad26 vector was used to express Wuhan-strain SARS-CoV-2 spike as the vaccine. Here immunoSEQ multiplex PCR was the method, and the copy in TCRdb shows in-frame clones only, minus some. The table has around 300,000 clones, 86% seen once.

The rearrangement uses TRBV7-2 and TRBJ1-5, with D hard to call. This specimen was peripheral blood, taken in a trial of Ad26.COV2.S vaccine versus placebo. The receptor was derived from a person aged 18-60 years who received the Ad26.COV2.S COVID-19 vaccine or a placebo. The CDR3 coding sequence is TGTGCCAGCAGCCTCGGGGTGGGCAATCAGCCCCAGCATTTT. It yields the protein CASSLGVGNQPQHF.